This TCR beta chain was sequenced during a study of shared clonotypes between healthy human individuals. Study-wide results and limits: It was anticipated that sequencing depth would influence how many clonotypes donors shared.

Sequencing was at deep level. Sequencing used immunoSEQ multiplex PCR; TCRdb keeps in-frame clones, though not all of them. In the table there are about 1.5 million clones, roughly 96% of which are singletons. The study drew all its donors from Caucasian adults living in Nashville, Tennessee. The CDR3 length is 18 residues. Trimming took 4 bases from V and 0 from J, leaving 16 bases between them. Germline values: CDR1 SGHDN, CDR2 FVKESK. A note on this clone: Its specificity is not known.

The rearrangement links TRBV14 to TRBJ2-6, with D hard to call. The TCR was taken from a man aged 25 to 45 in good health. Sequenced input: naive CD4+ T cells sorted from blood. Subset here: CD45RA+ positively selected. The CDR3 here is CASSPRGVWGSGANVLTF. The CDR3 DNA follows: TGTGCCAGCAGCCCTAGAGGCGTGTGGGGCTCTGGGGCCAACGTCCTGACTTTC.